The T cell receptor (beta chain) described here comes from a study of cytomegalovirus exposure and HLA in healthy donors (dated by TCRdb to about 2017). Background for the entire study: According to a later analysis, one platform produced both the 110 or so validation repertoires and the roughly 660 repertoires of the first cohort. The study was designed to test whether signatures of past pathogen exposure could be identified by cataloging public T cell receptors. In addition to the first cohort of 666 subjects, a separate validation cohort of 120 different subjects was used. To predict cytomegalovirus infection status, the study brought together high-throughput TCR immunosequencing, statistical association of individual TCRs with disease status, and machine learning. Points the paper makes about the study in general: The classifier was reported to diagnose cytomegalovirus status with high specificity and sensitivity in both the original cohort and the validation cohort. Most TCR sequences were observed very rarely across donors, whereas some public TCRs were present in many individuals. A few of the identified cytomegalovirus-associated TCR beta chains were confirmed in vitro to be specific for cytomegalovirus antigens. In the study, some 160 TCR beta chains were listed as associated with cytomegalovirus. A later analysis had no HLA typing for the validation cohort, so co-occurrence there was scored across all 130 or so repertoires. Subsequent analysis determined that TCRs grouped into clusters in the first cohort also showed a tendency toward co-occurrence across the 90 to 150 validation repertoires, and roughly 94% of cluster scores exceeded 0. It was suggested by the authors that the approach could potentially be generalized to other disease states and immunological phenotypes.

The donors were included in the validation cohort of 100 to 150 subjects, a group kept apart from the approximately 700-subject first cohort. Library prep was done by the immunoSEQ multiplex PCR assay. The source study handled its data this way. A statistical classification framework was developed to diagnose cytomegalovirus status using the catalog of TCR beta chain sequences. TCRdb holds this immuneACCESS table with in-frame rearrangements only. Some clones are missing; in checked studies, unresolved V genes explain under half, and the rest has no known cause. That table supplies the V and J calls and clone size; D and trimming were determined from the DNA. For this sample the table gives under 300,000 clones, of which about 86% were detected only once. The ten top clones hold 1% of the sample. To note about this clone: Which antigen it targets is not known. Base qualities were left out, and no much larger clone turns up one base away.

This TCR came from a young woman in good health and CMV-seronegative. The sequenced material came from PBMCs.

In nucleotide form, the sequence is TGTGCCAGCTCACCGCCTAGCGGGGACTGGTTCTTC. Its translation is CASSPPSGDWFF. This chain is built from TRBV18 and TRBJ2-1, and 9 bases in between align with TRBD2. V is trimmed back by 3 bases and J by 15 bases, and the junction contains 6 bases that no gene match accounts for. Reading the germline V gene gives CDR1 KGHSH and CDR2 LQKENI. The CDR3 numbers 12 residues from cysteine through phenylalanine. Of the read, only the CDR3 DNA is kept; its 36 bases are in frame from base 1.